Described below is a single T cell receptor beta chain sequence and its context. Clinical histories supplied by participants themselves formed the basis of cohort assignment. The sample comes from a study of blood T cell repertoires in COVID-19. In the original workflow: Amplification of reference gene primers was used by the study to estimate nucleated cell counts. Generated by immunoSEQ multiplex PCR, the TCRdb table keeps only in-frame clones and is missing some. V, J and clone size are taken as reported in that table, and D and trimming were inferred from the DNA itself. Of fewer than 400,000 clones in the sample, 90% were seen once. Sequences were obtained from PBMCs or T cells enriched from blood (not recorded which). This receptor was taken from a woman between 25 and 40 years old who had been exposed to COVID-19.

For the CDR3, the DNA is TGTGCCAGCAGCGTAGTAGGACACGTTGGAAACACCATATATTTT. Translating gives CASSVVGHVGNTIYF. The V and J genes are TRBV9 and TRBJ1-3; perhaps TRBD1 as D (5 bases). Germline CDR1 is SGDLS and CDR2 is YYNGEE. The CDR3 totals 15 residues. Trimming left V 0 bases short and J 3 bases short, with 10 bases between.